This entry describes one T cell receptor (beta chain). This clonotype was found a few times. Its antigen has not been determined. The input lacks base qualities; no much larger clone sits a single base away. This sample was included in a study of T cell repertoires in cytomegalovirus infection (dated 2019 in TCRdb). Looking at the study overall: Peptide stimulations targeted recently identified HLA-C-restricted CMV epitopes, whose presentation resists viral immunomodulation, together with well-studied HLA-B-restricted epitopes. The HLA type of each donor mattered for the analysis, because public TCR beta signatures pointed to carriage of CMV infection along with the matching HLA type. Overall study outcomes, separate from this receptor: In both this cohort and an independent cohort of 352 donors, the cumulative frequency of public TCR beta family members distinguished carriers of CMV infection plus the relevant HLA type. In the ex vivo response, HLA-C-restricted CMV-specific TCR beta clonotypes were dominant, and in two of eight donors the single most frequent clonotype came from this HLA-C-restricted group.

The sample's treatment or condition, from its label and the paper: in vitro stimulation with specific CMV peptide epitopes to enrich CMV-specific T cells. Sequencing used an Illumina HiSeq 1500. Starting from the raw public reads, TCRdb applied fastp trimming at Q25, assembled clones with MiXCR and retained in-frame beta chains. CDR3 protein duplicates are merged, each entry listing the most common genes and DNA. In this sample the table shows fewer than 900,000 distinct CDR3 sequences, approximately 32% of which occur a single time. The top ten clones comprise approximately 14% of the sample. The TCR originated in a human donor in good health (CMV status not recorded). Some clones in this sample may be carry-over from other donors' samples. Sequenced here: cultured CD8+ T cells from PBMCs, sampled from culture after CMV antigen stimulation.

The CDR3 in this case is CASSLRLILNTEAFF. The DNA sequence follows: TGTGCCAGCAGTTTAAGACTCATACTGAACACTGAAGCTTTCTTT. Rearrangement joined TRBV28 to TRBJ1-1, with the D gene too uncertain to name. Per the germline V gene, MDHEN is the CDR1 and SYDVKM is the CDR2. From the cysteine through the phenylalanine, the CDR3 covers 15 amino acids. The DNA shown is the 45-base CDR3, in frame from base 1. Trimming costs V 2 bases and J 0 bases, and their ends lie 10 bases apart. The reference TRBV28 and TRBJ1-1 proteins fill in what lies around the CDR3, so the full variable domain reads DVKVTQSSRYLVKRTGEKVFLECVQDMDHENMFWYRQDPGLGLRLIYFSYDVKMKEKGDIPEGYSVSREKKERFSLILESASTNQTSMYLCASSLRLILNTEAFFGQGTRLTVV.